This T cell receptor beta chain was identified in a study of shared clonotypes between healthy human individuals. Study-wide findings and caveats: Only a few donors were included, so the genetic and exposure-history diversity represented was limited. Sharing across four donors was seen in around 5.1% of naive CD4 clonotypes.

Points on this clone: The antigen remains unidentified.

V was pared by 1 base and J by 11 bases, with 4 bases of the junction left unmatched. CDR1 is LNHDA, CDR2 SQIVND, per germline (reference sequence). The CDR3 length is 14 residues. Here immunoSEQ multiplex PCR was the method, and the copy in TCRdb shows in-frame clones only, minus some. This sample has over 100,000 clones, with about 63% found just once. The sequence was obtained from a young woman in good health. Input material: memory CD8+ T cells sorted from blood. Subset meaning: CD45RO+ cells pooled with CCR7-negative TemRA cells. V and J are TRBV19 and TRBJ2-7, with 14 bases matching TRBD2. The CDR3 is CASSIGLAGGPEYF. DNA of the CDR3: TGTGCCAGTAGTATAGGACTAGCGGGAGGGCCAGAGTACTTC. Based on the CDR3 plus reference TRBV19 and TRBJ2-7, the full variable domain is DGGITQSPKYLFRKEGQNVTLSCEQNLNHDAMYWYRQDPGQGLRLIYYSQIVNDFQKGDIAEGYSVSREKKESFPLTVTSAQKNPTAFYLCASSIGLAGGPEYFGPGTRLTVT.